This T cell receptor (beta chain) was found in a study of technical replicates of blood from several donors. Sequenced by immunoSEQ multiplex PCR; TCRdb stores in-frame clones only, minus some. Here the sample spans around 90,000 clones, about 93% being singletons. The sample consisted of T cells isolated from PBMCs. The clonotype originates from a human donor in good health.

The CDR3 DNA follows: TGTGCCAGCAGCGCCTGGACAGGGGAGGACACTGAAGCTTTCTTT. Residues: CASSAWTGEDTEAFF. The chain recombines TRBV7-9 with TRBJ1-1, with 9 bases matching TRBD1. Germline V CDR1 and CDR2: SEHNR, FQNEAQ (reference sequence). The CDR3 has 15 residues. V lost 5 bases, J lost 3 bases, and 7 bases stayed unmatched.